This passage covers 21 T cell receptor beta chains from one sample sequenced in a study of response to subunit inactivated influenza vaccine. Each CDR3 protein is one row after TCRdb ran MiXCR on the RT-PCR reads. This table has roughly 170,000 distinct CDR3 sequences, approximately 8.7% appearing once. Sequences were derived from non-naive T cells sorted from PBMCs, sampled on the day of vaccination. These receptors all stem from a man aged 50-60 years who received an inactivated influenza vaccine.

This clonotype was seen a handful of times. The rearrangement uses TRBV20-1 and TRBJ2-3; 9 bases line up with TRBD2. With 3 bases clipped from V and 6 bases from J, the junction kept 7 bases outside the gene matches. The germline gives CDR1 DFQATT, CDR2 SNEGSKA (reference sequence). This CDR3 comprises 14 residues. CDR3 DNA sequence: TGCAGTGCTAGTGTGGCGGGGGGGCAGGATACGCAGTATTTT. Protein product: CSASVAGGQDTQYF.

This clonotype was counted only a few times. This chain links TRBV5-1 with TRBJ2-5, with a weak D call TRBD1 (5 bases). Looked up from germline, CDR1 is SGHRS and CDR2 is YFSETQ. The CDR3 has 17 amino acids. V was pared by 0 bases and J by 2 bases, with 17 bases between. The CDR3 bases are TGCGCCAGCAGCTTGGCCCTAAGGGGTGGTCCTCAAGAGACCCAGTACTTC. Protein: CASSLALRGGPQETQYF.

This clonotype occurred a few times. A read error may be the cause here, since a much bigger clone is one base away. The chain joins TRBV24-1 to TRBJ2-5; TRBD2 matches at 14 bases. The CDR3 has 17 amino acids. Trimming took 7 bases from V and 0 from J; bases not matched to a gene: 6. Germline V CDR1 and CDR2: KGHDR, SFDVKD. CDR3 protein: CATRGLAGEDDQETQYF. In DNA form, the CDR3 reads TGTGCCACCAGGGGACTAGCGGGAGAAGACGACCAAGAGACCCAGTACTTC.

This clonotype came up a few times. The limits of the CDR3 on the DNA are not certain, so only TCRdb's listed CDR3 is given. The chain recombines TRBV28 with TRBJ2-6; TRBD2, as called in the table, went unchecked against the DNA. Germline V lookup: CDR1 MDHEN, CDR2 SYDVKM. The CDR3 is 17 residues long, counting both termini. This chain's CDR3 is CASSLAQAYSGANVLTF.

This clonotype has more than one count but fewer than ten. The rearrangement joins TRBV5-1 to TRBJ2-5; tentative D call: TRBD2 (7 bases). The CDR3 contains 15 residues. Trimming stripped 2 bases from V and 1 base from J, with 12 bases between. CDR1 SGHRS and CDR2 YFSETQ come from the germline V gene. The CDR3 region has the DNA TGCGCCAGCAGCTTCTACGGGGGGCTCCAAGAGACCCAGTACTTC. Protein sequence: CASSFYGGLQETQYF.

This clonotype has a count of ten or more. This chain uses TRBV6-5 with TRBJ2-1; D unresolved. V was trimmed by 2 bases and J by 4 bases, leaving 9 bases between them. This CDR3 comprises 14 residues. Germline V gene sequence: CDR1 MNHEY, CDR2 SVGAGI. The CDR3 coding sequence is TGTGCCAGCAGTTACGATAGCCTATACAATGAGCAGTTCTTC. Translating gives CASSYDSLYNEQFF.

Many counts were recorded for this clonotype. The chain is built from TRBV4-3 and TRBJ1-6; TRBD1 might be the D (6 bases). CDR3 length: 15 residues. Germline loops: CDR1 LGHNA, CDR2 YSLEER. Deletions cut 1 base from V and 4 bases from J, with 8 bases between. CDR3 bases: TGCGCCAGCAGCCAAGGAGGACAGTATAATTCACCCCTCCACTTT. It is translated as CASSQGGQYNSPLHF.

This clonotype occurred many times. The V gene is TRBV20-1, the J gene TRBJ1-5, with TRBD1 as a possible D gene (5 bases). The length of the CDR3 is 16 residues. Germline V gives CDR1 DFQATT, CDR2 SNEGSKA (reference sequence). V was trimmed by 1 base and J by 1 base, leaving 14 bases between them. The CDR3 DNA reads TGCAGTGCTAGAGGCACACAGGTCTCAAGCAATCAGCCCCAGCATTTT. Translation gives CSARGTQVSSNQPQHF.

This clonotype was detected many times. The chain joins TRBV20-1 to TRBJ2-3; 11 positions agree with TRBD2. The V segment lost 0 bases and the J segment 6 bases; nucleotides outside the gene matches: 11. This CDR3 is built from 17 residues. CDR1 is DFQATT, CDR2 SNEGSKA, per germline (reference sequence). The CDR3 protein is CSARDSGLAGGVDTQYF. The CDR3 DNA follows: TGCAGTGCTAGAGATAGTGGGCTAGCGGGAGGTGTCGATACGCAGTATTTT.

This clonotype was detected many times. CDR3 protein: CASSLLQGFEQYF. DNA for the CDR3: TGTGCCAGCAGTTTATTACAGGGGTTCGAGCAGTACTTC. The chain combines TRBV28 with TRBJ2-7, with 7 bases fitting TRBD1. From germline, CDR1 is MDHEN and CDR2 SYDVKM. This CDR3 region has 13 residues. V trimming: 1 base; J trimming: 6 bases; junction bases outside the gene matches: 3.

For the CDR3, the DNA is TGTGCCAGCAGTCCGGACAGGGATGAAAAACTGTTTTTT. This encodes CASSPDRDEKLFF. This chain connects TRBV7-2 to TRBJ1-4; 8 bases map to TRBD1. Germline V lookup: CDR1 SGHTA, CDR2 FQGNSA. This CDR3 region has 13 residues. Germline trimming cut 6 bases from V and 6 bases from J; bases unmatched to any gene: 3.

This clonotype occurred many times. The genes are TRBV12-3 or TRBV12-4 and TRBJ2-5, with 9 bases fitting TRBD2. Losses at the gene ends were 3 bases for V and 5 bases for J; bases not matched to a gene: 4. This CDR3 has 14 residues. CDR3 protein: CASSFRRGGETQYF. The CDR3 DNA reads TGTGCCAGCAGTTTCCGGCGGGGGGGGGAGACCCAGTACTTC.

V usage is TRBV5-8 and J usage is TRBJ2-7; a weak D match, TRBD2 (5 bases). The CDR3 totals 13 residues. Trimming shortened V by 2 bases and J by 4 bases, and 10 bases separated the two germline ends. The germline gives CDR1 SGHTS, CDR2 YDEGEE. The CDR3 region has the DNA TGTGCCAGCAGCTTAACGGGAAGGTACGAGCAGTACTTC. Amino acid sequence: CASSLTGRYEQYF.

The rearrangement links TRBV6-2 or TRBV6-3 to TRBJ2-7; D might be TRBD1 (6 bases). Per germline, CDR1 MNHEY and CDR2 SVGEGT. This CDR3 comprises 14 residues. V lost 2 bases and J 3 bases, leaving 11 bases between the germline ends. This CDR3 reads CASSYGGSYYEQYF. The CDR3 bases are TGTGCCAGCAGTTACGGGGGCAGTTACTACGAGCAGTACTTC.

The sample holds a few counts of this clonotype. V usage is TRBV6-2 or TRBV6-3 and J usage is TRBJ1-1; 7 bases fit TRBD1. CDR3 size: 14 residues. The germline gives CDR1 MNHEY, CDR2 SVGEGT. V lost 2 bases, J lost 5 bases, and 5 bases stayed unmatched. CDR3 sequence: CASSYAQGVTEAFF. The CDR3 nucleotides are TGTGCCAGCAGTTACGCCCAGGGGGTTACTGAAGCTTTCTTT.

This clonotype has just a few counts. The chain joins TRBV11-2 to TRBJ1-1; D not resolved. In germline, CDR1 is SGHAT, CDR2 FQNNGV. The CDR3 is 15 residues long. V lost 0 bases and J 4 bases, leaving 12 bases between the germline ends. In DNA, the CDR3 is TGTGCCAGCAGCTTAGAGGAGTTGTCCCGCACTGAAGCTTTCTTT. This translates into CASSLEELSRTEAFF.

The genes are TRBV7-3 and TRBJ2-1; TRBD2 matches at 13 bases. V shed 2 bases and J 6 bases; nucleotides not matched to a gene: 1. Germline V CDR1 and CDR2: SGHTA, FQGTGA. CDR3 size: 15 residues. The CDR3 loop reads CASSLGLAGVNEQFF. The CDR3 bases are TGTGCCAGCAGCTTAGGACTAGCGGGAGTCAATGAGCAGTTCTTC. The full variable domain, completed using reference TRBV7-3 and TRBJ2-1, is GAGVSQTPSNKVTEKGKYVELRCDPISGHTALYWYRQSLGQGPEFLIYFQGTGAADDSGLPNDRFFAVRPEGSVSTLKIQRTERGDSAVYLCASSLGLAGVNEQFFGPGTRLTVL.

This clonotype was detected only a few times. V gene TRBV11-3 combines with J gene TRBJ2-5; D not certain. Trimming shortened V by 1 base and J by 3 bases, and 9 bases separated the two germline ends. The germline V gene has CDR1 SGHNT and CDR2 YENEEA. The CDR3 is made up of 14 amino acids. The CDR3, as DNA: TGTGCCAGCAGCTTAGGGGCCAGAGAAGAGACCCAGTACTTC. It encodes CASSLGAREETQYF.

The table lists this clonotype with many counts. The rearrangement joins TRBV27 to TRBJ2-2; 8 bases are shared with TRBD1. After removal of 6 bases from V and 1 base from J, the junction contained 7 bases not matched to a gene. Germline lookup yields CDR1 MNHEY and CDR2 SMNVEV (reference sequence). CDR3 length: 16 residues. The CDR3: CASRQEGTGNTGELFF. CDR3 sequence (DNA): TGTGCCAGCAGACAAGAAGGGACAGGGAACACCGGGGAGCTGTTTTTT.

V is TRBV28 and J is TRBJ2-7, with 9 bases lining up with TRBD2. This CDR3 is 18 amino acids long. The germline V gene encodes CDR1 MDHEN and CDR2 SYDVKM. V was clipped by 3 bases and J by 3 bases; unmatched bases: 15. The CDR3: CASSLGWRGGRRDYEQYF. CDR3 in DNA: TGTGCCAGCAGTTTGGGGTGGCGGGGGGGTCGTCGGGACTACGAGCAGTACTTC.

This clonotype was seen a handful of times. V gene TRBV28 combines with J gene TRBJ1-4, with D uncertain. The ends were cut back, 2 bases at V and 8 bases at J, with 12 bases in the middle. Germline CDR1 and CDR2: MDHEN and SYDVKM. There are 14 residues in the CDR3. CDR3 in amino acids: CASSLTGVEEKLFF. In DNA, the CDR3 is TGTGCCAGCAGTTTAACGGGAGTTGAGGAAAAACTGTTTTTT.